These 6 T cell receptor beta chains were all obtained from the same sample, sequenced in a study of vaccination effects on CD4 cells after COVID-19. Which antigens these TCRs recognize remains unknown. TCRdb's copy holds only in-frame clones and misses some; the assay was immunoSEQ multiplex PCR. The sample shows about 16,000 clones, about 70% of them seen only once. After expansion with viral peptide pools in the ViraFEST assay, antigen-specific CD4+ T cells were sequenced. When around 9 days of culture had elapsed, CD4+ T cells were isolated. Vaccine administered to participants consisted of two doses of either BNT162b2 or mRNA-1273. Sequences were derived from CD4+ T cells from PBMCs cultured with SARS-CoV-2 spike peptides, sampled after COVID-19 vaccination. The receptors were gathered from a human donor who received a COVID-19 vaccine.

This clone was detected a few times. The CDR3 here is CAWSANRVFDYGYTF. The CDR3 bases are TGTGCCTGGAGTGCCAACAGGGTTTTCGACTATGGCTACACCTTC. This chain connects TRBV30 to TRBJ1-2; D perhaps matches TRBD1 (6 bases). Trimming shortened V by 1 base and J by 3 bases, and 15 bases separated the two germline ends. The CDR3 covers 15 residues. CDR1 is GTSNPN, CDR2 SVGIG, per germline (reference sequence).

This clone was observed a handful of times. The rearrangement links TRBV6-4 to TRBJ1-4, with D unclear. Trimming cost V 0 bases and J 6 bases, with 11 bases left between them. The length of the CDR3 is 15 residues. Per the germline V gene, CDR1 is MRHNA and CDR2 is SNTAGT. The CDR3 DNA sequence: TGTGCCAGCAGTGACTCAGAGGGTTCGGATGAAAAACTGTTTTTT. As protein: CASSDSEGSDEKLFF.

The sample holds one count of this clone. CDR3 DNA sequence: TGTGCCAGCAGGGGGACTAGCGGGAGTTTCTACGAGCAGTACTTC. It codes for CASRGTSGSFYEQYF. This chain connects TRBV28 to TRBJ2-7, with TRBD2 matching 14 bases. The CDR3 spans 15 residues. Trimming cost V 6 bases and J 3 bases; bases outside gene matches: 4. Germline V CDR1 and CDR2: MDHEN, SYDVKM.

This clone was recorded only once. This chain joins TRBV7-9 and TRBJ2-1, with 10 positions matching TRBD2. Looked up from germline, CDR1 is SEHNR and CDR2 is FQNEAQ (reference sequence). This CDR3 comprises 14 residues. The V gene end was trimmed by 11 bases and the J gene end by 5 bases; junction bases not matched to a gene: 9. This CDR3 reads CAGAGGPSNNEQFF. CDR3 DNA: TGTGCCGGAGCGGGGGGGCCTTCCAACAATGAGCAGTTCTTC.

The chain employs TRBV5-6 and TRBJ1-3, with TRBD1 matching 8 bases. This CDR3 spans 15 amino acids. V was pared by 5 bases and J by 4 bases, with 8 bases of the junction left unmatched. CDR1 and CDR2 (germline): SGHDT, YYEEEE. CDR3 coding DNA: TGTGCCAGCAGTTTCGAACGGACAGGGGGAAACACCATATATTTT. This sequence encodes CASSFERTGGNTIYF.

The chain is built from TRBV2 and TRBJ1-1; D remains ambiguous. The CDR3 has 14 amino acids. V was clipped by 11 bases and J by 1 base, with 17 bases between them. Germline values: CDR1 SNHLY, CDR2 FYNNEI. CDR3 DNA sequence: TGTGCCGAGATAGGGTTGGTGGGGAACACTGAAGCTTTCTTT. This encodes CAEIGLVGNTEAFF.